This T cell receptor beta chain was documented in a study of T cells in Graves' hyperthyroidism and ophthalmopathy. Study as a whole: The authors collected peripheral blood at initial diagnosis, before any treatment.

This clonotype has a count of ten or more. RNA transcripts provided the source from which TCR beta CDR3 regions were amplified. HTBI primers drove first-round RT-PCR of the TCR CDR3. TCRdb re-called the multiplex PCR reads through MiXCR, storing one row per CDR3 protein. This repertoire shows fewer than 350,000 distinct CDR3 sequences, around 20% found once; its top ten account for 50%. Uncontrolled infection, other autoimmune disease, pregnancy or lactation disqualified patients from enrolment. The specimen sequenced was blood. This TCR derives from a woman in her fifties or sixties with Graves' hyperthyroidism.

The CDR3 coding sequence is TGTGCCAGCAGAAAACTAGCGGGAGGTCAAGAGACCCAGTACTTC. It specifies CASRKLAGGQETQYF. The chain recombines TRBV13 with TRBJ2-5; 12 positions match TRBD2. Looked up from germline, CDR1 is PRHDT and CDR2 is FYEKMQ (reference sequence). CDR3 length equals 15 residues. V shed 6 bases and J 2 bases; nucleotides not matched to a gene: 4.